One TCR beta chain is described in this entry. This sample stems from a study of PD-1 blockade in classical Hodgkin lymphoma. Germline-derived CDR1 and CDR2 are LGHNT and FRNRAP. The V end was cut by 8 bases, the J end by 5 bases, with 25 bases between. The CDR3 covers 16 residues. Each and every patient relapsed after autologous stem cell transplantation, and patients got differing brentuximab vedotin exposure. Progressive disease, partial response or complete response was each patient's best response. The assay was immunoSEQ multiplex PCR, and TCRdb's table has in-frame clones only and misses some. The table shows 90,000 to 130,000 clones, with 80% to 90% occurring only once.

The chain carries TRBV12-5 and TRBJ2-7; D possibly corresponds to TRBD2 (6 bases). The clonotype was recovered from a human donor with classical Hodgkin lymphoma. This specimen was peripheral blood mononuclear cells (PBMCs), taken before the second cycle of nivolumab. The CDR3 loop is CASQLTFGGVSDEQYF. The CDR3, as DNA: TGTGCTAGTCAGCTTACCTTCGGGGGAGTTAGCGACGAGCAGTACTTC.